Presented here are 2 T cell receptor beta chains from one specimen sequenced in a study of shared clonotypes between healthy human individuals. Produced via immunoSEQ multiplex PCR; TCRdb's table is partial and in-frame only. The sample records a few million clones, 90% to 95% being singletons. Sequencing was done on a sample of naive CD4+ T cells sorted from blood. Subset here: CD45RA+ positively selected. The receptors shown here come from a man aged 18-30 years in good health.

The chain links TRBV5-8 to TRBJ2-7; no clear D. Deletions cut 4 bases from V and 6 bases from J, with 8 bases between. The CDR3 extends over 11 amino acids. Germline CDR1 SGHTS, CDR2 YDEGEE. CDR3 residues: CASSLGREQYF. For the CDR3, the DNA is TGTGCCAGCAGCCTAGGGCGCGAGCAGTACTTC.

This clone was seen a single time. The chain is built from TRBV7-9 and TRBJ1-4, with 8 bases identical to TRBD1. The CDR3 has 15 amino acids. Germline trimming cut 0 bases from V and 10 bases from J; bases unmatched to any gene: 7. From germline, CDR1 is SEHNR and CDR2 FQNEAQ (reference sequence). CDR3 protein: CASSLAGQGPPKLFF. In DNA, the CDR3 is TGTGCCAGCAGCTTAGCCGGACAGGGACCCCCAAAACTGTTTTTT.